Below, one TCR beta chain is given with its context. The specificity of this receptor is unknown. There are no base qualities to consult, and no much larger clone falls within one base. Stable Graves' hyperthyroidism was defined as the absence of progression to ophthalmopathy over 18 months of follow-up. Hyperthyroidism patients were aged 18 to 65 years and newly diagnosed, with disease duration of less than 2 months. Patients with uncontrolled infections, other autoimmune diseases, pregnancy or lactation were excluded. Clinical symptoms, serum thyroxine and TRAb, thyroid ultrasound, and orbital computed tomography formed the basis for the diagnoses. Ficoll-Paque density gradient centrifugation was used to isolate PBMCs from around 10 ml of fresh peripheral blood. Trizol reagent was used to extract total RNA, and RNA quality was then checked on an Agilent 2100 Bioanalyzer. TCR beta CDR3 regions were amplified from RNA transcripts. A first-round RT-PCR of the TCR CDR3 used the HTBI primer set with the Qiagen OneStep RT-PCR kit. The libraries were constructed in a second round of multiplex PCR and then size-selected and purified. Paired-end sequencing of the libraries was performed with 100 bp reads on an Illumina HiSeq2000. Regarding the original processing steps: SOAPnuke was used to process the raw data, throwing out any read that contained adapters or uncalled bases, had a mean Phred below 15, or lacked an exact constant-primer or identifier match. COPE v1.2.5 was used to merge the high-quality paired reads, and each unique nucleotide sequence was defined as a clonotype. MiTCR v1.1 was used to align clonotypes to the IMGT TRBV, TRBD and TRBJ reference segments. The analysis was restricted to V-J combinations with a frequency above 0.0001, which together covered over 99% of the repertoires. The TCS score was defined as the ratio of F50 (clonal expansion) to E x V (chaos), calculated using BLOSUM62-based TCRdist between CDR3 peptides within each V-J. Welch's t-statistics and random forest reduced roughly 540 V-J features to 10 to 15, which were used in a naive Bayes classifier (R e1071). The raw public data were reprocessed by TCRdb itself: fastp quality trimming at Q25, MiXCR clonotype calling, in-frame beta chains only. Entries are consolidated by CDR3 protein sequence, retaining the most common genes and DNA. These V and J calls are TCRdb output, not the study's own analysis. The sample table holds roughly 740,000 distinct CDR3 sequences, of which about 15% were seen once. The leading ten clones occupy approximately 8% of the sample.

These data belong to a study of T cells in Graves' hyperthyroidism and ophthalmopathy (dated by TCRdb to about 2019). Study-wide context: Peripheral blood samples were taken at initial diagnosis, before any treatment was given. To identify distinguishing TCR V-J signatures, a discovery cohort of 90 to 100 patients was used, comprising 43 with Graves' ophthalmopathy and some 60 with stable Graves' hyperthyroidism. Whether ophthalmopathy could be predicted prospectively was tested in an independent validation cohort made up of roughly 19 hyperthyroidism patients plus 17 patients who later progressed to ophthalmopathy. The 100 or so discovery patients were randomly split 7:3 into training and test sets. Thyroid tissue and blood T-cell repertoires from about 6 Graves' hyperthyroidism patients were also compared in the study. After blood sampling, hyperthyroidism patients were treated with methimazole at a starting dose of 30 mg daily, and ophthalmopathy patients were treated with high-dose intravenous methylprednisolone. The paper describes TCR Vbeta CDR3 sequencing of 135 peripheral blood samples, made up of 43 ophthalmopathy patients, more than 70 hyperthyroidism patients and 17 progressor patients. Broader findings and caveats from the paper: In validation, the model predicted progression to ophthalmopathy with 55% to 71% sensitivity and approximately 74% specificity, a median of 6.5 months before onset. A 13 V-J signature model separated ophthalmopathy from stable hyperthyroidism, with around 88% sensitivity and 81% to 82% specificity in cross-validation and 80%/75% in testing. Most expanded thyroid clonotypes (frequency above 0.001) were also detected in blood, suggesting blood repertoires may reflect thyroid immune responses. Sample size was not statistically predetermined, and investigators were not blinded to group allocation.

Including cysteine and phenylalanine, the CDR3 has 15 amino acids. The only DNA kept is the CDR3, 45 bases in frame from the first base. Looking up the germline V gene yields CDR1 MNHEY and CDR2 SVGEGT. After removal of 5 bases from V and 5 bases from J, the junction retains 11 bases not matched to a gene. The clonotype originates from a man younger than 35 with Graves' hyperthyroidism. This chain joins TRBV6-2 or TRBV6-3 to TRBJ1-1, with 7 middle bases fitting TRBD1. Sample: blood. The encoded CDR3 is CASSLNEGAWTEAFF. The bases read TGTGCCAGCAGTCTAAATGAGGGGGCTTGGACTGAAGCTTTCTTT.